This TCR beta chain was sequenced during a study of cytomegalovirus exposure and HLA in healthy donors. About the study: The 110 or so validation repertoires used a platform that matched the one used for the approximately 610 first-cohort repertoires, as a later analysis reported. Study-level results: The study recorded about 150 TCR beta chains that were cytomegalovirus-associated. Within the 130 or so validation repertoires, first-cohort TCR clusters tended to co-occur, according to a later analysis.

The data were produced by immunoSEQ multiplex PCR, yet TCRdb's version contains in-frame clones alone and is incomplete. This sample has some 90,000 clones; roughly nine tenths occur once, and the top ten carry approximately 5.8%. The CDR3 loop spans 13 amino acids. Trimming took off 3 bases at V and 1 base at J, with 6 bases between the two ends. Germline V gives CDR1 SNHLY, CDR2 FYNNEI. A word on this clone: What it recognizes is unknown.

Sequencing was performed on PBMCs. This TCR came from a man aged 18 to 29 in good health and CMV-seropositive. This sequence joins TRBV2 and TRBJ1-2; no clear D gene. The CDR3 here is CASSDESNYGYTF. Here the CDR3 DNA reads TGTGCCAGCAGTGATGAGAGTAACTATGGCTACACCTTC. Full variable domain (rest looked up from reference TRBV2 and TRBJ1-2): EPEVTQTPSHQVTQMGQEVILRCVPISNHLYFYWYRQILGQKVEFLVSFYNNEISEKSEIFDDQFSVERPDGSNFTLKIRSTKLEDSAMYFCASSDESNYGYTFGSGTRLTVV.